This T cell receptor (beta chain) was captured in a study of T-cell memory formation after mild COVID-19. Study-wide results and caveats: Chiefly within CM and EM were the contracting CD4+ clones; CD8+ ones were within EMRA.

The germline V and J ends were trimmed by 3 bases and 6 bases, with 13 bases remaining between them. CDR1 KGHSH and CDR2 LQKENI come from the germline V gene. The CDR3 covers 14 residues. In this sample, this clonotype turned up many times. Antigen specificity is unknown. 5'RACE with constant-segment primers yielded barcoded, UMI-tagged TCR alpha and TCR beta cDNA libraries. TCRdb re-derived calls from the 5' RACE reads in MiXCR, one entry per CDR3 protein. The sample carries 450,000 to 650,000 distinct CDR3 sequences, roughly 22% recorded once. V gene TRBV18 combines with J gene TRBJ2-3; D gene unclear. What was sequenced was PBMCs or a T cell subset sorted from them (not recorded which). The source is an adult woman who had mild COVID-19 (a few samples of this study predate the infection). Cell type and time point are not known. The CDR3 protein is CASSPSSLGDTQYF. For the CDR3, the DNA is TGTGCCAGCTCACCGAGCTCTCTGGGTGATACGCAGTATTTT.